Below, one T cell receptor (beta chain) is given with its context. The source of the sample is a study of T cell changes during pregnancy in multiple sclerosis. The method was immunoSEQ multiplex PCR; TCRdb's version includes in-frame clones alone and lacks a portion of them. The table records 80,000 to 100,000 clones, 93% of them present only once. Trimming cost V 3 bases and J 0 bases, with 10 bases left between them. This CDR3 spans 14 amino acids. Germline-derived CDR1 and CDR2 are SGHDT and YYEEEE. The specimen was peripheral blood, collected after pregnancy. The TCR comes from a female donor with multiple sclerosis, enrolled in a pregnancy study. V usage is TRBV5-6 and J usage is TRBJ2-7; a weak D match, TRBD2 (6 bases). The CDR3 spells CASSSWTTSYEQYF. The DNA for the CDR3 is TGTGCCAGCAGCTCGTGGACTACCTCCTACGAGCAGTACTTC. Looking up the rest from reference TRBV5-6 and TRBJ2-7 gives the full variable domain: DAGVTQSPTHLIKTRGQQVTLRCSPKSGHDTVSWYQQALGQGPQFIFQYYEEEERQRGNFPDRFSGHQFPNYSSELNVNALLLGDSALYLCASSSWTTSYEQYFGPGTRLTVT.